Given below is one T cell receptor (beta chain) in context. It lacks a known antigen. Per-nucleotide qualities are absent, and no much larger clonotype sits a single base away. This sample is drawn from a study of CD8+ T cells in alopecia areata (dated by TCRdb to between 2017 and 2018). For context, the study as a whole: The treated patients took part in an open-label pilot trial in which moderate-to-severe alopecia areata was treated with oral tofacitinib at 5 to 10 mg twice daily. RNA was extracted with the PAXgene miRNA kit for fixed scalp, the miRNeasy kit for PBMCs, and the RNeasy kit for mouse skin. High-throughput TCRbeta sequencing was used to examine T cell clonal expansion in alopecia areata in both the C3H/HeJ mouse model and human patients. Clonality in the scalp was compared among normal scalp (n=4), patchy alopecia areata scalp (n=8), and alopecia totalis/universalis scalp (n=8). On the human side, TCRbeta sequencing was run on scalp tissue and on sorted CD4+ and CD8+ peripheral blood T cells from healthy controls and from alopecia areata patients with either patchy or totalis/universalis disease. Amplification of TCRbeta CDR3 regions was done by immunoSEQ multiplex PCR using 35 Vbeta forward primers and 13 Jbeta reverse primers. Patients stayed on tofacitinib for 6 to 18 months and then had 6 months of follow-up off drug so that delayed response and recurrence could be assessed. Biopsies were taken from tofacitinib-treated patients at baseline and again at 4 and 24 weeks into treatment, and several of those patients also had a later scalp biopsy. For the treated patients, the SALT score, which quantifies what percentage of scalp surface area is affected, served as the measure of disease severity. Overall results and qualifications from the work: Lesional scalp, especially in alopecia totalis/universalis, showed higher clonality and more expanded CD8+ clones than normal scalp, suggesting antigenic drive. TCR sequences shared between patients were less clear than in mice, possibly partly because of HLA diversity in the patient population. Because the treated cohort was small and included a single nonresponder, larger studies are needed to assess links between baseline CD8+ expansion and response. During tofacitinib treatment, many expanded lesional clones stuck around in both scalp and blood, and this persistence may partly explain why relapse happens after treatment is stopped. Scalp clonality and the number of expanded CD8+ clones among the top 100 scalp clones were significantly decreased by tofacitinib. Unlike mouse skin, where gammadelta T cells dominate, normal human skin contains resident alphabeta T cells that get sequenced too, which complicates analysis of the scalp TCR repertoire.

Library preparation employed the immunoSEQ multiplex PCR assay. RNA was extracted from all samples and reverse transcribed into cDNA, which served as template for TCR sequencing. First-strand cDNA was synthesized using SuperScript III with a 2:1 mix of oligo-dT and random hexamers. A synthetic immune receptor repertoire was used to measure amplification bias, and any remaining bias was corrected computationally. In the paper's pipeline: Raw reads were preprocessed for error removal, and CDR3 was defined according to IMGT conventions as running from the conserved cysteine to phenylalanine. To get clonality, Shannon entropy was normalized by log2 of the number of productive unique TCRs and the result was subtracted from 1. Whether each scalp clone was CD4 or CD8 was inferred by checking scalp TCRbeta sequences against the CD4 and CD8 repertoires from sorted blood. The table was pulled from immuneACCESS by TCRdb, which kept in-frame rearrangements only. Such tables lose some clones; where checked, under half of the loss comes from unresolved V genes, and the rest has no known cause. V, J and clone size were drawn from that table, and D and trimming were deduced from the DNA. The table for this sample lists thousands of clones; over 70% of them were counted only once. Jointly, the top ten make up roughly 6.5% of the sample.

CDR1 and CDR2 (SGHDN, FVKESK) derive from the germline V gene. Trimming at the junction amounts to 0 bases on V and 6 bases on J, and the germline ends lie 14 bases apart. The CDR3 sequence holds 15 residues, the cysteine and phenylalanine included. Only CDR3 DNA is held: 45 bases, read in frame from base 1. The meaning of the sample's time point label: about 5 months on oral tofacitinib. The sample's treatment or condition label is to be understood as: oral pan-JAK inhibitor, 5-10 mg twice daily. Lesional scalp punch biopsies and peripheral blood were obtained from alopecia areata patients. Human scalp biopsies went straight into PAXgene tissue containers for immediate fixation.

This TCR derives from a human donor with alopecia areata. The sequences come from skin, collected at week 24, from a patient treated with tofacitinib. Recombination joined TRBV14 with TRBJ1-1; the D gene cannot be resolved reliably. The DNA reads as follows: TGTGCCAGCAGCCAAGATCCCGGCCCCCTGGCTGAAGCTTTCTTT. Translated, this gives CASSQDPGPLAEAFF.